This T cell receptor beta chain originates from a study of human T cells and chemical hapten exposure. MiXCR was run by TCRdb on the RACE reads, yielding one entry per CDR3 protein. Altogether over 100,000 distinct CDR3 sequences are present, more than 7% being singletons, with the ten largest covering around 3.1%. There are 11 residues in the CDR3. The ends were cut back, 8 bases at V and 4 bases at J, with 11 bases in the middle. Germline V gene lookup returns CDR1 SQVTM and CDR2 ANQGSEA. Sample time point: patch test 2, 6 weeks after DPC sensitization. Described treatment: therapeutic diphenylcyclopropenone sensitization with weekly scalp DPC.

The rearrangement links TRBV29-1 to TRBJ2-5, with D tentatively TRBD1 or TRBD2 (5 bases each). The origin of this receptor is a woman in her forties with alopecia areata. Some clones in this sample may be carry-over from other donors' samples. The starting material was whole blood, obtained in connection with sensitization to the hapten diphenylcyclopropenone (DPC). Here the CDR3 reads CSLGVGETQYF. CDR3 sequence (DNA): TGCAGCCTGGGGGTTGGAGAGACCCAGTACTTC.